The clone carrying this T cell receptor (beta chain) was counted only a few times. The antigen is not known. Preparation of the TCRbeta library used unique molecular identifiers. TCRdb called the PCR reads again in MiXCR, with one record for every CDR3 protein. Of about 640,000 distinct CDR3 sequences in the sample, about an eighth are singletons; the top ten hold 2% to 2.5%. These data belong to a study of T-cell reconstitution after alpha-beta-depleted transplantation in children. Broader study findings: Certain patients had high TCRbeta diversity at day 60, and it came from recipient T cells and thymic progenitors that survived. Counts and diversity of T cells one year after transplant came mostly from newly produced T cells. Several hundred expanded graft clones reportedly gave rise to the alpha-beta T cells present about two months after transplant.

Sequencing used PBMCs, mostly from graft donor cells, obtained 360 days after TCRalphabeta/CD19-depleted stem cell transplant. The sequence derives from a male patient younger than 18 who had a stem cell transplant for acute myeloid leukemia, so the T cells may come from the graft donor.

The CDR3 spells CASSQDLAEQFF. The CDR3 DNA follows: TGCGCCAGCAGCCAAGATCTGGCGGAGCAGTTCTTC. This chain links TRBV4-3 with TRBJ2-1; D ambiguous. This CDR3 region has 12 residues. V lost 0 bases and J lost 10, with 7 bases in between. CDR1 and CDR2 from the germline V gene are LGHNA and YSLEER.